This T cell receptor (beta chain) was recovered during a study of blood T cells in healthy people across ages. The use of a sample-barcoded 5' primer and a J-beta primer mix characterized a second PCR of about 7 to 12 cycles. MiXCR, applied by TCRdb to the 5' RACE reads, yields one record per CDR3 protein. The table has about 1.6 million distinct CDR3 sequences, roughly a third seen once. The table lists this clonotype with a few counts. Its antigen is undetermined. In each sample, at least 7 million PBMCs were isolated. Study results and limitations: Investigators viewed diversity estimates from one million T cells as underestimates, the study reported.

The length of the CDR3 is 13 residues. V lost 4 bases and J 4 bases, leaving 12 bases between the germline ends. CDR1 and CDR2 from the germline V gene are SGHRS and YFSETQ. The gene calls are TRBV5-1 and TRBJ2-7; possible D gene TRBD2, 5 bases. The sample consisted of blood. This TCR was recovered from a woman in her 30s in good health. The CDR3 DNA sequence: TGCGCCAGCAGCCCGGAGGTGGGTTACGAGCAGTACTTC. It codes for CASSPEVGYEQYF. Drawing the rest from reference TRBV5-1 and TRBJ2-7, the complete variable domain is KAGVTQTPRYLIKTRGQQVTLSCSPISGHRSVSWYQQTPGQGLQFLFEYFSETQRNKGNFPGRFSGRQFSNSRSEMNVSTLELGDSALYLCASSPEVGYEQYFGPGTRLTVT.